The rows below give T cell receptor beta chains drawn from one sample of a study of T-cell memory formation after mild COVID-19. TCRdb re-derived calls from the 5' RACE reads in MiXCR, one entry per CDR3 protein. In the table there are over 70,000 distinct CDR3 sequences, about 16% of which are singletons. The sample consisted of PBMCs or a T cell subset sorted from them (not recorded which). The receptors were sampled from a man younger than 35 who had mild COVID-19 (a few samples of this study predate the infection). Cell type and time point are not known. CDR3s include the opening cysteine and the closing phenylalanine or tryptophan. Fields, in order: V gene, J gene, D gene, clone size, CDR3 DNA, CDR3 protein. D genes are given only for firm matches. The size entry is marked missing in some rows and otherwise reads once, few, many or a size class.

TRBV29-1	TRBJ2-3	NA	few	TGCAGCGTCCGCTTCCCAGATACGCAGTATTTT	CSVRFPDTQYF
TRBV12-3/TRBV12-4	TRBJ1-5	NA	many	TGTGCCAGCAGTTTGGGCTACGTTAGCAATCAGCCCCAGCATTTT	CASSLGYVSNQPQHF
TRBV4-1	TRBJ1-1	NA	NA	TGCGCCAGCAGCTCCCCCCCCGGGATGAACACTGAAGCTTTCTTT	CASSSPPGMNTEAFF
TRBV10-2	TRBJ1-5	NA	few	TGCGCCAGCACGGGCAGGGGAAATCAGCCCCAGCATTTT	CASTGRGNQPQHF
TRBV20-1	TRBJ1-1	NA	few	TGCAGTGCTAGTCAACCTTGGGAGGGGCAACCCGGCTTGTCTTTCTTT	CSASQPWEGQPGLSFF
TRBV4-2	TRBJ2-3	TRBD1	many	TGTGCCAGCAGCCCTATACAGGACAGGGGGCTGAAAGATACGCAGTATTTT	CASSPIQDRGLKDTQYF
TRBV24-1	TRBJ2-1	NA	many	TGTGCCACCAGTGAAGAACAGGGCAGCCCCTACAATGAGCAGTTCTTC	CATSEEQGSPYNEQFF
TRBV18	TRBJ2-7	TRBD1	NA	TGTGCCAGCAAATGGCAGGGGGACAGGTCATACGAGCAGTACTTC	CASKWQGDRSYEQYF
TRBV12-3/TRBV12-4	TRBJ2-5	TRBD1	few	TGTGCCAGCAAGATCAACCCCCACGGGGACAGGGGTACTCAAGAGACCCAGTACTTC	CASKINPHGDRGTQETQYF
TRBV7-2	TRBJ2-5	TRBD1	few	TGTGCCAGCAGCCAACCCGTCCGACAGGGGAGGGAGACCCAGTACTTC	CASSQPVRQGRETQYF
TRBV29-1	TRBJ2-3	NA	many	TGCAGCGTTGAAGAACAGGGTGAGCAGTATTTT	CSVEEQGEQYF
TRBV12-3/TRBV12-4	TRBJ2-3	NA	many	TGTGCCAGCAGTCTAGGGGACTTACCTACGCAGTATTTT	CASSLGDLPTQYF
TRBV12-3/TRBV12-4	TRBJ2-1	TRBD2	NA	TGTGCCAGCAGACCGGGACTAGCAGTCGATGAGCAGTTCTTC	CASRPGLAVDEQFF
TRBV6-5	TRBJ1-6	NA	many	TGTGCCAGCAGACAGGGTGGACCCCTCCACTTT	CASRQGGPLHF
TRBV7-6	TRBJ2-3	TRBD2	many	TGTGCCAGCAGCCGAGCGGGACCAGGGAGAAATACGCAGTATTTT	CASSRAGPGRNTQYF
TRBV5-1	TRBJ2-1	TRBD1	few	TGCGCCAGCAGCTTGGAGGGACAGGGGAATGAGCAGTTCTTC	CASSLEGQGNEQFF
TRBV12-3/TRBV12-4	TRBJ1-2	NA	NA	TGTGCCAGCAGTATCTCCTGGCACTATGGCTACACCTTC	CASSISWHYGYTF
TRBV10-3	TRBJ2-3	NA	NA	TGTGCCACGGGGAAGGGCGGTGATGGAGATACGCAGTATTTT	CATGKGGDGDTQYF
TRBV27	TRBJ2-7	NA	few	TGTGCCAGCAGTGCGTCAGGGCTTTTCAACGAGCAGTACTTC	CASSASGLFNEQYF
TRBV28	TRBJ1-5	NA	NA	TGTGCCAGCATGGGGAGACCGTATAGCAATCAGCCCCAGCATTTT	CASMGRPYSNQPQHF
TRBV4-1	TRBJ1-5	NA	few	TGCGCCAGCAGCCAAGAGACATATCAGCCCCAGCATTTT	CASSQETYQPQHF
TRBV13	TRBJ2-3	NA	few	TGTGCCAGCAGCTTAGGCATAGGGGGGTCGTCAGATACGCAGTATTTT	CASSLGIGGSSDTQYF
TRBV29-1	TRBJ2-4	NA	few	TGCAGCGGCGGACAGAAAAACATTCAGTACTTC	CSGGQKNIQYF
TRBV4-3	TRBJ2-1	NA	NA	TGCGCCAGCAGCCAAGCCCCTTCCACGGGGGTCACGGTGGGGCAGTTCTTC	CASSQAPSTGVTVGQFF
TRBV6-2/TRBV6-3	TRBJ1-5	TRBD1	many	TGTGCCAGCACCAATGACAGGGGGCAAGATCAGCCCCAGCATTTT	CASTNDRGQDQPQHF
TRBV11-2	TRBJ2-4	TRBD1	NA	TGTGCCAGCAAGTTGACAGGGCACTCAAACATTCAGTACTTC	CASKLTGHSNIQYF
TRBV5-1	TRBJ2-3	TRBD2	few	TGCGCCAGCAGCTTGGATATAGCGGGGGGACCCCCAACGCAGTATTTT	CASSLDIAGGPPTQYF
TRBV19	TRBJ2-7	TRBD1	NA	TGTGCCAGTAGTATAGCCGACGGGACAGGGAGTGAGCAGTACTTC	CASSIADGTGSEQYF
TRBV19	TRBJ1-1	NA	few	TGTGCCAGTAGTATGAGGTCAGAAGCTTTCTTT	CASSMRSEAFF
TRBV15	TRBJ1-5	NA	few	TGTGCCACCTCGGGACACAATAATCAGCCCCAGCATTTT	CATSGHNNQPQHF
TRBV7-9	TRBJ2-3	NA	NA	TGTGCCAGCAGCTTACCCCGGGGCTCCAGCACAGATACGCAGTATTTT	CASSLPRGSSTDTQYF
TRBV12-3/TRBV12-4	TRBJ2-7	NA	many	TGTGCCAGCAGTTCAGGGACCGGGTTCTACGAGCAGTACTTC	CASSSGTGFYEQYF
TRBV4-1	TRBJ1-6	NA	few	TGCGCCAGCAGCCAATACAGGGACTCACCCCTCCACTTT	CASSQYRDSPLHF
TRBV4-1	TRBJ2-7	TRBD1	many	TGCGCCAGCAGCCAAGCCGACAGGGCCTCCTACGAGCAGTACTTC	CASSQADRASYEQYF
TRBV4-3	TRBJ1-2	TRBD1	few	TGCGCCAGCAGCCGCTTCGGGCAGGGGGGTGGCTACACCTTC	CASSRFGQGGGYTF
TRBV2	TRBJ2-5	TRBD1	few	TGTGCCATCCCTGGGACAGTTCAAGAGACCCAGTACTTC	CAIPGTVQETQYF
TRBV29-1	TRBJ1-1	NA	NA	TGCAGCGTTGGAAACAATCCTGAAGCTTTCTTT	CSVGNNPEAFF
TRBV3-1	TRBJ2-1	TRBD2	many	TGTGCCAGCAGCCCGCGGGGGACCTCCTACAATGAGCAGTTCTTC	CASSPRGTSYNEQFF
TRBV27	TRBJ1-6	NA	NA	TGTGCCAGCAGTATCATGGGGTCGGCATATTCACCCCTCCACTTT	CASSIMGSAYSPLHF
TRBV29-1	TRBJ2-3	NA	NA	TGCAGCGTTGAGGGTCACCGGGGCACAGATACGCAGTATTTT	CSVEGHRGTDTQYF
TRBV12-3/TRBV12-4	TRBJ2-1	TRBD2	NA	TGTGCCAGCCTAGGGACCGGGGGGGTCAATGAGCAGTTCTTC	CASLGTGGVNEQFF
TRBV14	TRBJ2-7	NA	many	TGTGCCAGCAGCCAGGAAGGAAGGGGAACCTACGAGCAGTACTTC	CASSQEGRGTYEQYF
TRBV21-1	TRBJ2-5	NA	many	TGTGCCAGCAGCAAAGTTGGGCTAGCGGACCTGTACCAAGAGACCCAGTACTTC	CASSKVGLADLYQETQYF
TRBV5-1	TRBJ2-1	NA	NA	TGCGCCAGCAGGTGGACACAGGCGACTGAGCAGTTCTTC	CASRWTQATEQFF
TRBV2	TRBJ2-3	TRBD2	few	TGTGCCAGCAGTGTAACTAGCGGGGATGCAGATACGCAGTATTTT	CASSVTSGDADTQYF
TRBV7-6	TRBJ1-1	TRBD1	few	TGTGCCAGCAGCTCCTCCGGACAGGGGGACGGGACTGAAGCTTTCTTT	CASSSSGQGDGTEAFF